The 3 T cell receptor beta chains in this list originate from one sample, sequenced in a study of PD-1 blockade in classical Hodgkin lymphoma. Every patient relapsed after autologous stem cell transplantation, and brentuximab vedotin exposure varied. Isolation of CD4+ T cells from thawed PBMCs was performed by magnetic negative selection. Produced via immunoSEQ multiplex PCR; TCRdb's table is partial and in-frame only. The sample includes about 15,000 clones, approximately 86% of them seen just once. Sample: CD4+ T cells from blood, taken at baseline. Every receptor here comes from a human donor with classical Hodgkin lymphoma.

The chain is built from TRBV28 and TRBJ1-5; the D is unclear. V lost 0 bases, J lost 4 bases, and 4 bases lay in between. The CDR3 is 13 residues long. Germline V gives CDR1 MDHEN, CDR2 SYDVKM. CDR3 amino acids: CASSLWGNQPQHF. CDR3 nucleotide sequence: TGTGCCAGCAGTTTATGGGGTAATCAGCCCCAGCATTTT.

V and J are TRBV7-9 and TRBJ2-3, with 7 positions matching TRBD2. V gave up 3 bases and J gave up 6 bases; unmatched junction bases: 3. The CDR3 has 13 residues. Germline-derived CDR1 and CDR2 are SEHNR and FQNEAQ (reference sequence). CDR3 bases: TGTGCCAGCAGCTTCCGCGGGGGTGATACGCAGTATTTT. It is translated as CASSFRGGDTQYF.

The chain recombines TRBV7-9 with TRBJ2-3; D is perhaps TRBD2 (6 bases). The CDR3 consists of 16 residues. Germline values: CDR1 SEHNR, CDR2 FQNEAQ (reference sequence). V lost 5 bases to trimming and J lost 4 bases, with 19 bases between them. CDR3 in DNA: TGTGCCAGCAGCCCCCGGGGGAGCGCCGTCGCAGATACGCAGTATTTT. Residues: CASSPRGSAVADTQYF.